A selection of T cell receptor beta chains follows, all from one sample in a study of T cell repertoires and HLA-DP antigens. Here immunoSEQ multiplex PCR was the method, and the copy in TCRdb shows in-frame clones only, minus some. This repertoire shows roughly 110,000 clones, approximately 92% found once; its top ten account for less than 0.35%. Their cognate antigens are unknown. The sequencing input was CD4+ T cells from PBMCs. The origin of the receptors is a woman between 18 and 29 years old in good health and CMV-seronegative. The CDR3 runs from the conserved cysteine through the conserved F or W. A D gene is named only where the DNA matches it firmly. Only some rows state a clone size, as once, few, many or a class for expanded clones.

clone size: -; CDR3 length: 11; V gene: TRBV10-2; D gene: -; J gene: TRBJ1-2; CDR3 DNA: TGCGCCAGCAGCACCCTGAGGGGCTACACCTTC; CDR3 protein: CASSTLRGYTF
clone size: -; CDR3 length: 12; V gene: TRBV5-6; D gene: -; J gene: TRBJ1-2; CDR3 DNA: TGTGCCAGCAGGGAACAGGGCGTTGGCTACACCTTC; CDR3 protein: CASREQGVGYTF
clone size: -; CDR3 length: 13; V gene: TRBV18; D gene: TRBD1; J gene: TRBJ2-7; CDR3 DNA: TGTGCCAGCTCACCAAATACAGGGGGCGGGCAGTACTTC; CDR3 protein: CASSPNTGGGQYF
clone size: -; CDR3 length: 15; V gene: TRBV5-6; D gene: TRBD1; J gene: TRBJ1-4; CDR3 DNA: TGTGCCAGCAGCTTGACCGGGACAGGGGAAGAAAAACTGTTTTTT; CDR3 protein: CASSLTGTGEEKLFF
clone size: -; CDR3 length: 13; V gene: TRBV7-6; D gene: -; J gene: TRBJ2-1; CDR3 DNA: TGTGCCAGCAGCTTGACGCTAGTCAATGAGCAGTTCTTC; CDR3 protein: CASSLTLVNEQFF
clone size: -; CDR3 length: 13; V gene: TRBV6-6; D gene: -; J gene: TRBJ2-7; CDR3 DNA: TGTGCCGCCGGTTTGGGGGGAGCCTACGAGCAGTACTTC; CDR3 protein: CAAGLGGAYEQYF
clone size: -; CDR3 length: 14; V gene: TRBV6-6; D gene: TRBD2; J gene: TRBJ2-1; CDR3 DNA: TGTGCCAGCAGTTACTGGGGGGGGGTCAATGAGCAGTTCTTC; CDR3 protein: CASSYWGGVNEQFF
clone size: -; CDR3 length: 17; V gene: TRBV11-2; D gene: TRBD1; J gene: TRBJ2-5; CDR3 DNA: TGTGCCAGCAGCCCTATAGGACAGGGCTGGTACCAAGAGACCCAGTACTTC; CDR3 protein: CASSPIGQGWYQETQYF
clone size: -; CDR3 length: 14; V gene: TRBV11-3; D gene: -; J gene: TRBJ2-2; CDR3 DNA: TGTGCCAGCAGCCCCGGGACTCGTCCGGGGGAGCTGTTTTTT; CDR3 protein: CASSPGTRPGELFF
clone size: once; CDR3 length: 15; V gene: TRBV9; D gene: -; J gene: TRBJ1-3; CDR3 DNA: TGTGCCAGCAGGAGGGATCCAGTCTCTGGAAACACCATATATTTT; CDR3 protein: CASRRDPVSGNTIYF